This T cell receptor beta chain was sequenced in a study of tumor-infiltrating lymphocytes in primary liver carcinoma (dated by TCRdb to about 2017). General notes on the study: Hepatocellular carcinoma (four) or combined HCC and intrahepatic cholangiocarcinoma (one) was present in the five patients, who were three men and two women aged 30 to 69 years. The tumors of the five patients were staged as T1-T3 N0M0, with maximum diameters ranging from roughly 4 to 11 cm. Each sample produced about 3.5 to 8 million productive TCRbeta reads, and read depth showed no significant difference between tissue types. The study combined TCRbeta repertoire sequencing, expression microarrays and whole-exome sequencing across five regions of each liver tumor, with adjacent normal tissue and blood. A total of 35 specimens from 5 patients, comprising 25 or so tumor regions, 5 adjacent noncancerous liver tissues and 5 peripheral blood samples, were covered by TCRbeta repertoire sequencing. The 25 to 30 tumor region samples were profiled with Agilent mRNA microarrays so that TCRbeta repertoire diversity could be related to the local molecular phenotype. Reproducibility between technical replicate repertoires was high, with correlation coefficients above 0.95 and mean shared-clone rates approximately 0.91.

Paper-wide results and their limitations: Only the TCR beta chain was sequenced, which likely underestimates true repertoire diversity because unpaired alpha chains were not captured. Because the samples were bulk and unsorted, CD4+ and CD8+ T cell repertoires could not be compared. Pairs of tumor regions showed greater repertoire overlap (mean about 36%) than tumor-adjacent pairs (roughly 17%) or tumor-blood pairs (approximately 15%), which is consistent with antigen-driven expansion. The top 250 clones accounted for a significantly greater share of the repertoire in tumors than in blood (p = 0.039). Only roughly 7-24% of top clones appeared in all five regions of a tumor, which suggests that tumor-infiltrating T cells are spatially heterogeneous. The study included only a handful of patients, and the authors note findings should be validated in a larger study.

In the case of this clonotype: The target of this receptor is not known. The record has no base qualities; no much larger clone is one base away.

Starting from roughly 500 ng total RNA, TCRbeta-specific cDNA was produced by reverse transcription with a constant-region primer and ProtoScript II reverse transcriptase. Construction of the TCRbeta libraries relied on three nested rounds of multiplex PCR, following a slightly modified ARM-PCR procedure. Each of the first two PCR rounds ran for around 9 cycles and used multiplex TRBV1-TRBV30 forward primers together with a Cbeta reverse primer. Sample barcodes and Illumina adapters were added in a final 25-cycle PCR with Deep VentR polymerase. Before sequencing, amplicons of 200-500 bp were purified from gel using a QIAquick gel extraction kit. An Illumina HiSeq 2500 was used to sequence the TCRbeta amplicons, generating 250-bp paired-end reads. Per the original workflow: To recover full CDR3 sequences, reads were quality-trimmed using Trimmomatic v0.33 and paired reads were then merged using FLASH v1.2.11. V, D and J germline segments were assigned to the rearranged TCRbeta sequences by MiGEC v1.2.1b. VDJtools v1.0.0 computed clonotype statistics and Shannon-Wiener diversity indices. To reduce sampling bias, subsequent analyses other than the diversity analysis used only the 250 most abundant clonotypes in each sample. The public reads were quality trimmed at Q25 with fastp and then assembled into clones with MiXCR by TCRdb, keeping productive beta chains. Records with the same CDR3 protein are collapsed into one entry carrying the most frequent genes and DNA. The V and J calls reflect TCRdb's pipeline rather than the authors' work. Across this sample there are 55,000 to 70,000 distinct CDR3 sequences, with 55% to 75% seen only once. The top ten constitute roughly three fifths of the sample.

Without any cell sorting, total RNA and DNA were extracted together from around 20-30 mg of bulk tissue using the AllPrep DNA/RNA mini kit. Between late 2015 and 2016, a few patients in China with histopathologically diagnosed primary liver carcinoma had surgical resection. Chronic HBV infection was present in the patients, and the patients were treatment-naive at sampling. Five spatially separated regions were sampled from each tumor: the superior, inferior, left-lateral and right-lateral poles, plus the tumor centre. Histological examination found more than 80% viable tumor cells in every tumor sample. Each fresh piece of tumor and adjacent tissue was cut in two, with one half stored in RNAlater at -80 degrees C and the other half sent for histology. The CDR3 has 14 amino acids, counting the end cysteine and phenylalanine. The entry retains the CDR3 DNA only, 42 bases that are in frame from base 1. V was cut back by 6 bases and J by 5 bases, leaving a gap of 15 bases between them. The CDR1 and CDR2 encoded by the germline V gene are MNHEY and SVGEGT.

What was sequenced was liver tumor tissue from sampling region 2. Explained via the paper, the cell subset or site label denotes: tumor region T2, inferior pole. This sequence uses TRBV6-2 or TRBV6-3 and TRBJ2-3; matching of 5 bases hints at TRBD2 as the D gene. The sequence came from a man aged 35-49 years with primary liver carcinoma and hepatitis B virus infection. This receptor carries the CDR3 CASRLDDYRDTQYF. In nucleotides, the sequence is TGTGCCAGCAGGTTGGATGACTACAGAGATACGCAGTATTTT.